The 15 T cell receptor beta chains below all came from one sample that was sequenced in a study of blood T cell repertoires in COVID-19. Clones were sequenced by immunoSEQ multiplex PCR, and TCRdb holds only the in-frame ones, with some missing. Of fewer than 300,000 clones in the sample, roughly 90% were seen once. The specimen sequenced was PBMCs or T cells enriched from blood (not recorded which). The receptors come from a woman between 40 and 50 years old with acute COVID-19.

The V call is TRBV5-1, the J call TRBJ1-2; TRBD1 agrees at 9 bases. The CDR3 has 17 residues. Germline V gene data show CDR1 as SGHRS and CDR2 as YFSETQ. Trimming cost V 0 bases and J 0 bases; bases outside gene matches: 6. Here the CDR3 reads CASSLEGTGLANYGYTF. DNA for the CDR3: TGCGCCAGCAGCTTGGAAGGGACAGGGTTAGCTAACTATGGCTACACCTTC.

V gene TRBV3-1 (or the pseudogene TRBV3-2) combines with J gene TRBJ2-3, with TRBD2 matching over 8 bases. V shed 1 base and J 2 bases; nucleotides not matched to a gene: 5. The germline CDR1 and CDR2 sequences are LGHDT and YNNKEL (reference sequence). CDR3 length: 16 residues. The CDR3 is CASSQVGLAVTDTQYF. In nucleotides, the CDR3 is TGTGCCAGCAGCCAAGTAGGACTAGCAGTCACAGATACGCAGTATTTT.

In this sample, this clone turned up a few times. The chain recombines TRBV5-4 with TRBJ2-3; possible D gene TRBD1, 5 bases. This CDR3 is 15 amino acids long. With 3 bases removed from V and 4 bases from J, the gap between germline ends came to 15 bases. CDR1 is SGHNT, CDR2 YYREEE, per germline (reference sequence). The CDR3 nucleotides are TGTGCCAGCAGCTCAGACACAGGATCTTCAGATACGCAGTATTTT. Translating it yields CASSSDTGSSDTQYF.

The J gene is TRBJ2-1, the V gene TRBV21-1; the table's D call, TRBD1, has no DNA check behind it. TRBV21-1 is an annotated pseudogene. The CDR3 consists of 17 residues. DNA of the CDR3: TGTGCCAGCAGCAAAGAGAGACACAGCCCCACCTACAATGAGCAGTTCTTC. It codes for CASSKERHSPTYNEQFF.

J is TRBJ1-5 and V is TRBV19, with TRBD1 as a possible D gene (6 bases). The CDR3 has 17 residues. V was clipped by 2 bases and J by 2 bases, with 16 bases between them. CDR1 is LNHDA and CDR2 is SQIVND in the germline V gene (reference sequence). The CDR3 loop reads CASSISSWAGGNQPQHF. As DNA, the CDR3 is TGTGCCAGTAGTATATCCTCTTGGGCAGGGGGCAATCAGCCCCAGCATTTT.

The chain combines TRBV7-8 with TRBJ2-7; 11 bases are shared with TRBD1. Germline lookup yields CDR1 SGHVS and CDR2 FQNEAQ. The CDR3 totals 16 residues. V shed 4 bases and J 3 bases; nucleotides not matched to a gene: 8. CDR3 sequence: CASSSTGGTGGYEQYF. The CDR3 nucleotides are TGTGCCAGCAGCTCGACCGGGGGGACAGGGGGCTACGAGCAGTACTTC.

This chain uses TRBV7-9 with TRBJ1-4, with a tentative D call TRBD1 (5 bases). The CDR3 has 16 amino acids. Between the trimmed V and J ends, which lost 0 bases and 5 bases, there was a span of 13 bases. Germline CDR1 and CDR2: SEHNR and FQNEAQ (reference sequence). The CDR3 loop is CASSLAETVSNEKLFF. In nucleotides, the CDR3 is TGTGCCAGCAGCTTAGCCGAGACAGTTTCCAATGAAAAACTGTTTTTT. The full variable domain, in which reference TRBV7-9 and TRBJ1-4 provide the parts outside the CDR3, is DTGVSQNPRHKITKRGQNVTFRCDPISEHNRLYWYRQTLGQGPEFLTYFQNEAQLEKSRLLSDRFSAERPKGSFSTLEIQRTEQGDSAMYLCASSLAETVSNEKLFFGSGTQLSVL.

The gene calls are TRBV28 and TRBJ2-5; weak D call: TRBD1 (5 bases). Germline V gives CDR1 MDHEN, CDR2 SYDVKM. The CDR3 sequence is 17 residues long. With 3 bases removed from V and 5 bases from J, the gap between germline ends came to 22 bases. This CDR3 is CASSFLGQSSTRETQYF. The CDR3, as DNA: TGTGCCAGCAGTTTTTTGGGGCAATCCTCAACGAGGGAGACCCAGTACTTC.

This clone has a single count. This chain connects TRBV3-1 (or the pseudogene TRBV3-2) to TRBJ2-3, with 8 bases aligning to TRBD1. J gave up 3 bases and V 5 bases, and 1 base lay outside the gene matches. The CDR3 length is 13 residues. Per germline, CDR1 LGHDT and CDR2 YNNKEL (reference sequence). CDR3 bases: TGTGCCAGCAGCAGACAGGGGACAGATACGCAGTATTTT. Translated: CASSRQGTDTQYF.

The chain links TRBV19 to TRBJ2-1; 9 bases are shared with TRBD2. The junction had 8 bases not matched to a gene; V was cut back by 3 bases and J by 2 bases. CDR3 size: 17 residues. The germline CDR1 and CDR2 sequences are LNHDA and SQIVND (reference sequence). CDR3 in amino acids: CASSIHGERGAYNEQFF. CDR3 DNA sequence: TGTGCCAGTAGTATCCATGGGGAGCGGGGGGCCTACAATGAGCAGTTCTTC.

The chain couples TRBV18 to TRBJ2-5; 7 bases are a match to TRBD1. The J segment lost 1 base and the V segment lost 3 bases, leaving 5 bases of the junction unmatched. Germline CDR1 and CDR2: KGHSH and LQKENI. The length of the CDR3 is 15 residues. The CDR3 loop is CASSPGQSSQETQYF. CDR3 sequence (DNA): TGTGCCAGCTCACCGGGACAGAGCAGCCAAGAGACCCAGTACTTC.

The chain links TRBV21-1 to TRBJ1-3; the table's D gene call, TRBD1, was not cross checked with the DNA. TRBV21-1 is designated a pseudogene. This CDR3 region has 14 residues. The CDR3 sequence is CASRPRRTGNTIYF. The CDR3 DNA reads TGTGCCAGCAGGCCTCGACGGACAGGAAACACCATATATTTT.

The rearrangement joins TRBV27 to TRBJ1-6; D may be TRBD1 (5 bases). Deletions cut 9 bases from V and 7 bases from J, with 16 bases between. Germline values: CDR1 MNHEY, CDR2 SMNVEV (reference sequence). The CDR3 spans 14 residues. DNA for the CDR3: TGTGCCAGTGTTGGTGGGGCTAGGAATTCACCCCTCCACTTT. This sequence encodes CASVGGARNSPLHF.

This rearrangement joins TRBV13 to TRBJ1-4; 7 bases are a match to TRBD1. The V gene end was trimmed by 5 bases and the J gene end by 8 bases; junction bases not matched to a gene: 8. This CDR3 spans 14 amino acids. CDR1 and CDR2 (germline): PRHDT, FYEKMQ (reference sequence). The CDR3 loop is CASSATGEGEKLFF. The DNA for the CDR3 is TGTGCCAGCAGCGCCACAGGGGAAGGCGAAAAACTGTTTTTT. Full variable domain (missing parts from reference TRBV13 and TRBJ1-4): AAGVIQSPRHLIKEKRETATLKCYPIPRHDTVYWYQQGPGQDPQFLISFYEKMQSDKGSIPDRFSAQQFSDYHSELNMSSLELGDSALYFCASSATGEGEKLFFGSGTQLSVL.

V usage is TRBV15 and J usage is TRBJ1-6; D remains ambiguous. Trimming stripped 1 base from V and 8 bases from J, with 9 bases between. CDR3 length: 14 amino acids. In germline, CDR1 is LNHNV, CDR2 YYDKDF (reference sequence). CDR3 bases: TGTGCCACCAGCAGAGCTAGCAGCCATTCACCCCTCCACTTT. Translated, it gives CATSRASSHSPLHF.